The rows below give T cell receptor beta chains drawn from one sample of a study of blood T cell repertoires in COVID-19. Profiling relied on immunoSEQ multiplex PCR, and the TCRdb table lists in-frame clones only, not all of them. In the table there are about 90,000 clones, over 80% of which are singletons. Sequenced sample: peripheral blood. Receptor source: a human donor with active COVID-19. The donor label of this sample is uncertain. The CDR3 runs from the conserved cysteine through the conserved F or W. The D gene is left open where the match is weak.

CDR3aa	CDR3nt	v_gene	j_gene	d_gene
CASSEAAPGLAGENNEQFF	TGTGCCAGCAGTGAAGCGGCACCGGGACTAGCGGGGGAAAACAATGAGCAGTTCTTC	TRBV2	TRBJ2-1	TRBD2
CASSVGQSDTQYF	TGTGCCAGCAGCGTAGGACAGTCAGATACGCAGTATTTT	TRBV9	TRBJ2-3	-
CASSLWGLGQINNTEAFF	TGTGCCAGCAGTTTATGGGGCTTGGGGCAGATTAATAACACTGAAGCTTTCTTT	TRBV28	TRBJ1-1	-
CASSQSGGGRGNIQYF	TGTGCCAGCAGCCAATCAGGCGGGGGCCGGGGAAACATTCAGTACTTC	TRBV16	TRBJ2-4	-
CATSRDRNTGELFF	TGTGCCACCAGCAGGGACAGGAACACCGGGGAGCTGTTTTTT	TRBV15	TRBJ2-2	-
CASSAPMDTQYF	TGTGCCAGCAGCGCGCCCATGGATACGCAGTATTTT	TRBV7-9	TRBJ2-3	-
CASSTGGPAGELFF	TGTGCCAGCAGCACGGGGGGGCCCGCCGGGGAGCTGTTTTTT	TRBV7-8	TRBJ2-2	TRBD2
CATSYTGDPTDTQYF	TGTGCCACCAGCTACACAGGGGATCCCACAGATACGCAGTATTTT	TRBV24-1	TRBJ2-3	TRBD1
CASSQGWEETRTQYF	TGTGCCAGCAGCCAAGGTTGGGAGGAGACGCGGACCCAGTACTTC	TRBV3-1/TRBV3-2	TRBJ2-5	-
CASSRGGQETQYF	TGTGCCAGCTCACGGGGGGGACAAGAGACCCAGTACTTC	TRBV18	TRBJ2-5	TRBD2
CASSLTGLNEKLFF	TGTGCCAGCAGTCTGACAGGGCTTAATGAAAAACTGTTTTTT	TRBV2	TRBJ1-4	TRBD1